This passage covers 10 T cell receptor beta chains from one sample sequenced in a study of blood T cell repertoires in COVID-19. Profiling relied on immunoSEQ multiplex PCR, and the TCRdb table lists in-frame clones only, not all of them. This table holds about 240,000 clones, about 86% found once. Specimen: PBMCs or T cells enriched from blood (not recorded which). The receptors originated from a woman aged 40-49 years with acute COVID-19.

This chain connects TRBV5-4 to TRBJ1-4, with a weak D call TRBD1 (6 bases). Between the trimmed V and J ends, which lost 5 bases and 5 bases, there was a span of 16 bases. CDR3 length: 15 residues. Germline V gene lookup returns CDR1 SGHNT and CDR2 YYREEE (reference sequence). The CDR3 region is CASRGEPGTNEKLFF. CDR3 coding DNA: TGTGCCAGCAGGGGGGAGCCGGGGACAAATGAAAAACTGTTTTTT.

The sample holds one count of this clone. This chain uses TRBV7-2 with TRBJ2-7, with D perhaps matching TRBD2 (5 bases). Germline assignment: CDR1 SGHTA and CDR2 FQGNSA. CDR3 length equals 14 residues. Trimming cost V 5 bases and J 3 bases, with 14 bases left between them. The CDR3 here is CASSLRTGNYEQYF. The CDR3 DNA follows: TGTGCCAGCAGCCTAAGGACGGGGAACTACGAGCAGTACTTC. Full variable domain (rest looked up from reference TRBV7-2 and TRBJ2-7): GAGVSQSPSNKVTEKGKDVELRCDPISGHTALYWYRQSLGQGLEFLIYFQGNSAPDKSGLPSDRFSAERTGGSVSTLTIQRTQQEDSAVYLCASSLRTGNYEQYFGPGTRLTVT.

This chain connects TRBV20-1 to TRBJ2-7, with 8 bases matching TRBD2. Germline assignment: CDR1 DFQATT and CDR2 SNEGSKA (reference sequence). The CDR3 extends over 14 amino acids. V lost 3 bases, J lost 7 bases, and 11 bases stayed unmatched. The CDR3 DNA reads TGCAGTGCTAGTTTGCTAGCGGGCCGTGTAGAGCAGTACTTC. Its protein is CSASLLAGRVEQYF.

The rearrangement joins TRBV19 to TRBJ1-4, with a weak D call TRBD1 (5 bases). V dropped 7 bases and J dropped 8 bases, with 17 bases sitting between them. The germline gives CDR1 LNHDA, CDR2 SQIVND (reference sequence). The CDR3 is made up of 14 amino acids. The CDR3 is CASTDAGTQEKLFF. DNA of the CDR3: TGTGCCAGTACCGATGCAGGGACTCAAGAAAAACTGTTTTTT.

The chain combines TRBV2 with TRBJ2-2; TRBD2 aligns across 9 bases. The germline gives CDR1 SNHLY, CDR2 FYNNEI. The CDR3 extends over 16 amino acids. V lost 2 bases to trimming and J lost 7 bases; unmatched junction nucleotides: 8. CDR3 region: CASSERGGRAVGELFF. The DNA of the CDR3 is TGTGCCAGCAGTGAACGGGGCGGGAGGGCCGTCGGGGAGCTGTTTTTT.

Here the CDR3 reads CASSTGTSGRVNEQFF. CDR3 nucleotides: TGTGCCAGCAGTACCGGGACTAGCGGGAGGGTAAATGAGCAGTTCTTC. This sequence joins TRBV5-8 and TRBJ2-1; TRBD2 matches at 16 bases. Looked up from germline, CDR1 is SGHTS and CDR2 is YDEGEE. V was clipped by 5 bases and J by 7 bases; unmatched bases: 6. The CDR3 totals 16 residues.

The chain uses TRBV6-5 and TRBJ2-2, with 8 bases matching TRBD1. The CDR3 runs 15 residues. Germline trimming cut 5 bases from V and 8 bases from J; bases unmatched to any gene: 10. Germline V gene sequence: CDR1 MNHEY, CDR2 SVGAGI. CDR3 nucleotides: TGTGCCAGCAGTCCAAGACAGGGGATTGTTGGGGAGCTGTTTTTT. Its protein is CASSPRQGIVGELFF.

This sequence joins TRBV5-4 and TRBJ2-3; 11 nucleotides match TRBD2. The germline gives CDR1 SGHNT, CDR2 YYREEE (reference sequence). There are 16 residues in the CDR3. Trimming took 4 bases from V and 2 from J; bases not matched to a gene: 6. CDR3 region: CASSLIAGGDTDTQYF. The CDR3 nucleotides read TGTGCCAGCAGCCTTATAGCGGGAGGGGACACAGATACGCAGTATTTT.

V gene TRBV25-1 combines with J gene TRBJ1-1, with 8 bases lining up with TRBD1. The CDR3 length is 14 residues. Germline values: CDR1 MGHDK, CDR2 SYGVNS. With V trimmed by 5 bases and J by 4 bases, 6 bases remained unmatched. The CDR3 spells CASSPDRGGTEAFF. DNA for the CDR3: TGTGCCAGCAGTCCAGACAGGGGAGGCACTGAAGCTTTCTTT.

V is TRBV6-5 and J is TRBJ2-1; TRBD2 agrees at 7 bases. This CDR3 region has 13 residues. Germline loops: CDR1 MNHEY, CDR2 SVGAGI. V lost 7 bases and J lost 5; bases outside the gene matches: 5. DNA of the CDR3: TGTGCCAGCACACCTAGCGGTAACAATGAGCAGTTCTTC. Protein: CASTPSGNNEQFF.